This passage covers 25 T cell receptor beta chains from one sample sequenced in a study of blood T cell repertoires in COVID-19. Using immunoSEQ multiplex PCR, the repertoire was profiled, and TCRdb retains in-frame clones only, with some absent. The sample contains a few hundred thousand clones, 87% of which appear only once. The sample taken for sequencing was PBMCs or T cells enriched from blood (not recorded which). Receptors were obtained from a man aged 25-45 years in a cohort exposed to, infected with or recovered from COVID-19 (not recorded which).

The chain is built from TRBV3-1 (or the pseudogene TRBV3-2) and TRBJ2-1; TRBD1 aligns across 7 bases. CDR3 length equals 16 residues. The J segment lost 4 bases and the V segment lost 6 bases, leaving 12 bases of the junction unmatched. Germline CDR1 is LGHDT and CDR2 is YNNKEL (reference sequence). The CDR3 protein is CASSPPRGTAYNEQFF. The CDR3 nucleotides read TGTGCCAGCAGTCCTCCCCGAGGGACAGCGTACAATGAGCAGTTCTTC.

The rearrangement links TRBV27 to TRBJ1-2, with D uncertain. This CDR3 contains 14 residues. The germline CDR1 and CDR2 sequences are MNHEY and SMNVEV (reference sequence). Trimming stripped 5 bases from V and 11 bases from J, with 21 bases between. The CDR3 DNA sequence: TGTGCCAGCAGTGCCGGTACACCCCTAGAGTTGTACACCTTC. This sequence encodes CASSAGTPLELYTF.

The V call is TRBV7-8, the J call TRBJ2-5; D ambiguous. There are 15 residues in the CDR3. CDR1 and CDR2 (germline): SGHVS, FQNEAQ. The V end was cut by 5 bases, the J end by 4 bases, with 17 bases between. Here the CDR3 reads CASSHNQYHGETQYF. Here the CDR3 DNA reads TGTGCCAGCAGCCACAATCAGTACCATGGAGAGACCCAGTACTTC.

The CDR3 coding sequence is TGTGCCAGCAGTGACTCAGGCCTTAACTATGGCTACACCTTC. Translated, it gives CASSDSGLNYGYTF. V usage is TRBV2 and J usage is TRBJ1-2; D gene ambiguous. This CDR3 is built from 14 residues. Germline V CDR1 and CDR2: SNHLY, FYNNEI. Trimming removed 3 bases from V and 1 base from J, with 9 bases in between.

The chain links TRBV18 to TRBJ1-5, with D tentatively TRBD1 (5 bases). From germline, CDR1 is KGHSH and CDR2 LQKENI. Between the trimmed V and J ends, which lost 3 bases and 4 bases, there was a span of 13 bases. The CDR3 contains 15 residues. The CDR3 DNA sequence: TGTGCCAGCTCACCCTTTGGAGGGGAGAATCAGCCCCAGCATTTT. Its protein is CASSPFGGENQPQHF.

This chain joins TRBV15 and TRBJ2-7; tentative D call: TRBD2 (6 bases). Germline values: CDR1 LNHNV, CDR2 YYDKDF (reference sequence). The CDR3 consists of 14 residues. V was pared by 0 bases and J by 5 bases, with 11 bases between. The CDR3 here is CATSRDRRGDEQYF. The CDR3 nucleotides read TGTGCCACCAGCAGAGATCGGAGGGGAGACGAGCAGTACTTC. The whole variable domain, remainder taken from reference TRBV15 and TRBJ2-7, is DAMVIQNPRYQVTQFGKPVTLSCSQTLNHNVMYWYQQKSSQAPKLLFHYYDKDFNNEADTPDNFQSRRPNTSFCFLDIRSPGLGDTAMYLCATSRDRRGDEQYFGPGTRLTVT.

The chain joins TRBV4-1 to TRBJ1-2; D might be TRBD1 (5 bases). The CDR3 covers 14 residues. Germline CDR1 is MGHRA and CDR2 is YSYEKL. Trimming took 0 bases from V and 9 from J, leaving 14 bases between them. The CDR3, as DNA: TGCGCCAGCAGCCAAGATCCCGCAGGGTTAAGCTACACCTTC. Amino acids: CASSQDPAGLSYTF.

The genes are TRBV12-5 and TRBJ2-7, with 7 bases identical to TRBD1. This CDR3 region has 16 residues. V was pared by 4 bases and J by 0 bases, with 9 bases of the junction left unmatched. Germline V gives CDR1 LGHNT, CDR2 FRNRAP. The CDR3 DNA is TGTGCTAGTGGTTCCTACAGGGGTCTATCCTCCTACGAGCAGTACTTC. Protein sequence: CASGSYRGLSSYEQYF.

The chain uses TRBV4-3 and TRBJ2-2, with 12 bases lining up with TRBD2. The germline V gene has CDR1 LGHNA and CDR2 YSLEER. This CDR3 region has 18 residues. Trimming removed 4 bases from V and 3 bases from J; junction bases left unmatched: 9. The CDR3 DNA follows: TGCGCCAGCAGCCTCTTCGCTAGCGGGAGGGCCGACACCGGGGAGCTGTTTTTT. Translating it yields CASSLFASGRADTGELFF.

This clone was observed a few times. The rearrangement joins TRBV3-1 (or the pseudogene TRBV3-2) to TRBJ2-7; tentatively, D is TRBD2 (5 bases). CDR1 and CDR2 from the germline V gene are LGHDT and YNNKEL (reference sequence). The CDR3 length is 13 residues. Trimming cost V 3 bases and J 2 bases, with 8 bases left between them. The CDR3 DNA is TGTGCCAGCAGCCATACTAGTCCCTACGAGCAGTACTTC. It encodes CASSHTSPYEQYF.

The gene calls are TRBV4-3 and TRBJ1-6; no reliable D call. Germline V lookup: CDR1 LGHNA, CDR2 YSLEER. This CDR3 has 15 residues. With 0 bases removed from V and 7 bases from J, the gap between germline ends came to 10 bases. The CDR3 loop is CASSQDEGWNSPLHF. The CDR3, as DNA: TGCGCCAGCAGCCAAGATGAGGGTTGGAATTCACCCCTCCACTTT.

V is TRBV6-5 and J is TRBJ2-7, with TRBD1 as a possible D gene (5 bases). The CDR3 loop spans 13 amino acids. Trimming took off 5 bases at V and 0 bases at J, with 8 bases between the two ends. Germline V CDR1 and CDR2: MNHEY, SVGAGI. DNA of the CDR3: TGTGCCAGCAGTCAGGGTGTCTCCTACGAGCAGTACTTC. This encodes CASSQGVSYEQYF.

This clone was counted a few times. DNA of the CDR3: TGTGCCAGCAGCTCTCTAGCGGGAGGGCCGAGCACAGATACGCAGTATTTT. It yields the protein CASSSLAGGPSTDTQYF. The V call is TRBV2, the J call TRBJ2-3, with 12 bases aligning to TRBD2. V lost 6 bases, J lost 0 bases, and 7 bases stayed unmatched. The CDR3 consists of 17 residues. CDR1 SNHLY and CDR2 FYNNEI come from the germline V gene.

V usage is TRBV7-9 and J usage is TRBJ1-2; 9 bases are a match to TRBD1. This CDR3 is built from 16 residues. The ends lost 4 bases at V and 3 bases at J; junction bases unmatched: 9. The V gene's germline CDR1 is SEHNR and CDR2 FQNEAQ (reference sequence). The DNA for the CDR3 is TGTGCCAGCAGCTCTACCACAGGGGGCGCGGACTATGGCTACACCTTC. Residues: CASSSTTGGADYGYTF.

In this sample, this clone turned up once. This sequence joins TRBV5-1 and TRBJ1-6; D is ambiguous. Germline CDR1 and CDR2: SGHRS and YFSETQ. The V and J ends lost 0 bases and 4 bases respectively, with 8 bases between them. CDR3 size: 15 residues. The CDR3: CASSLGVSYNSPLHF. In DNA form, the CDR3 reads TGCGCCAGCAGCTTGGGAGTGTCGTATAATTCACCCCTCCACTTT.

The CDR3 protein is CASSLAGLAYNEQFF. The CDR3 bases are TGCGCCAGCAGCTTGGCCGGACTAGCTTACAATGAGCAGTTCTTC. V gene TRBV5-1 combines with J gene TRBJ2-1; TRBD2 matches at 8 bases. The length of the CDR3 is 15 residues. V dropped 0 bases and J dropped 4; count of bases not matched to a gene: 3. From germline, CDR1 is SGHRS and CDR2 YFSETQ.

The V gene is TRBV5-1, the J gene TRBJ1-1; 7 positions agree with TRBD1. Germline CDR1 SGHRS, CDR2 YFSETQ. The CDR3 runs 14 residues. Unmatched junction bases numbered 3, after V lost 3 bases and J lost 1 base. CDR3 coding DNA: TGCGCCAGCAGCTACCGGGACAGGAACACTGAAGCTTTCTTT. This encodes CASSYRDRNTEAFF. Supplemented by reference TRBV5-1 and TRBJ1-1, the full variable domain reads KAGVTQTPRYLIKTRGQQVTLSCSPISGHRSVSWYQQTPGQGLQFLFEYFSETQRNKGNFPGRFSGRQFSNSRSEMNVSTLELGDSALYLCASSYRDRNTEAFFGQGTRLTVV.

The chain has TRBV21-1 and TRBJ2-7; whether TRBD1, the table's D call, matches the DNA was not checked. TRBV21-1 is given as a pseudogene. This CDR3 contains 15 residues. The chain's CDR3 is CASNTRRDSGYEQYF. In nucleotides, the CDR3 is TGTGCCAGCAACACTCGGAGGGACAGCGGCTACGAGCAGTACTTC.

CDR3 coding DNA: TGTGCCAGCAGCTTAGGCGGGGTTCAGCCCCAGCATTTT. Protein product: CASSLGGVQPQHF. This chain links TRBV7-2 with TRBJ1-5; D call uncertain. Trimming left V 1 base short and J 6 bases short, with 7 bases between. The CDR3 spans 13 residues. Germline values: CDR1 SGHTA, CDR2 FQGNSA.

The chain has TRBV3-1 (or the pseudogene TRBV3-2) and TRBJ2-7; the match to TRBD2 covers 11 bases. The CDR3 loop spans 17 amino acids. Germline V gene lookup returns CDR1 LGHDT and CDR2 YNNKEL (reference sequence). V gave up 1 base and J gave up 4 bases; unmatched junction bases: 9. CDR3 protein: CASSQGALAGGPYEQYF. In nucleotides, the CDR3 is TGTGCCAGCAGCCAAGGGGCTTTAGCGGGAGGGCCGTACGAGCAGTACTTC.

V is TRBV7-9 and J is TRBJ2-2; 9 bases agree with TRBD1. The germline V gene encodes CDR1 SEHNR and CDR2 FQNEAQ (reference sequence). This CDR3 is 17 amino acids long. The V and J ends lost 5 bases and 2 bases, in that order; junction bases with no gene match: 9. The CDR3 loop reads CASSPTRQGVNTGELFF. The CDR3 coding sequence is TGTGCCAGCAGCCCCACCCGACAGGGGGTAAACACCGGGGAGCTGTTTTTT.

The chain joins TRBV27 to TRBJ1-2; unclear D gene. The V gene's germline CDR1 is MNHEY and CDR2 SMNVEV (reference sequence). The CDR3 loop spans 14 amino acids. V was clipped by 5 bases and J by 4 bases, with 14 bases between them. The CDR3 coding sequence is TGTGCCAGCAGTGCTCGTAGCGTCCTCTATGGCTACACCTTC. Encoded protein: CASSARSVLYGYTF.

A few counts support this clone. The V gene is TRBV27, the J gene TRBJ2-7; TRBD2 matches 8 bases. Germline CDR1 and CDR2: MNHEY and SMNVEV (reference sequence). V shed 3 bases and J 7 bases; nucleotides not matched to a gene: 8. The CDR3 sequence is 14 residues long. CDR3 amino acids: CASSFPGLAGEQYF. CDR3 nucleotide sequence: TGTGCCAGCAGTTTTCCAGGACTAGCAGGGGAGCAGTACTTC.

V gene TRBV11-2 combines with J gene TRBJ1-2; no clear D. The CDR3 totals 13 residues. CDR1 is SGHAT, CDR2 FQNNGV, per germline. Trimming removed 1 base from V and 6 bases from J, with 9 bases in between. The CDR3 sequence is CASSLALGDGYTF. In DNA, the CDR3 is TGTGCCAGCAGCTTAGCCCTCGGGGATGGCTACACCTTC.

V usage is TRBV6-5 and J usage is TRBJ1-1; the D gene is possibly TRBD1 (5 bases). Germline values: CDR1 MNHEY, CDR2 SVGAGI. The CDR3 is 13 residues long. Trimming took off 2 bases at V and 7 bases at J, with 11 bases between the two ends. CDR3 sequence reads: CASSYGSTDEAFF. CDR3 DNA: TGTGCCAGCAGTTACGGGTCGACAGATGAAGCTTTCTTT.